The T cell receptor (beta chain) described here comes from a study of cytotoxic CD8 clonotypes in ibrutinib-treated CLL listed by TCRdb under 2021. Background for the entire study: In this cohort, 15 patients were treatment-naive and approximately ten were relapsed/refractory, while some 18 had unmutated IGHV. An average of about 250,000 productive templates and some 100,000 productive rearrangements was obtained per sample. Cryopreserved peripheral blood mononuclear cells were collected at three points: before therapy, at response, and at either sustained remission or disease progression. Longitudinal samples were obtainable from about 30% of the roughly 86 participants in the trial. Samples at response were collected after a median of about 11 months of treatment, with a range of about 6 to 40 months. Responses were partial in roughly 24 patients and complete in 2; after median 68 months follow-up, around 14 stayed in remission and approximately twelve progressed.

A MiSeq instrument was used for deep resolution sequencing, which targeted depths ranging from 1 in 1 million up to 1 in 200,000 T cells, with coverage averaging 10x for each clonotype. TCR beta libraries were generated with the immunoSEQ hsTCRB Kit. Turning to the authors' computational methods: ImmunoSEQ Data Assistant and ImmunoSEQ Analyzer were used for data analysis, and V, D and J genes were assigned according to IMGT definitions. Clonality, which ranges from 0 to 1, was calculated by subtracting the normalized Shannon entropy of productive rearrangement frequencies from one. Public clonotype analysis was restricted to overrepresented clonotypes comprising at least 0.05% of each patient's repertoire. Thirteen age-matched healthy donor repertoires from immuneACCESS were used as controls for clonality. This is the immuneACCESS table as TCRdb keeps it, with only in-frame sequences that have V and J called. A part of the clones is gone; compared with another copy, unresolved V genes explain less than half, and the rest is unexplained. V, J and clone size are taken as reported in that table, and D and trimming were inferred from the DNA itself. The sample table lists around 310,000 clones, 80% of them with a count of one. Jointly, the top ten make up 5.5% to 8% of the sample.

Roughly 2 micrograms of genomic DNA were extracted from cryopreserved PBMCs for TCR beta library preparation. Longitudinal blood samples from CLL patients on ibrutinib monotherapy were analyzed using high-throughput TCR beta sequencing. Patients were enrolled in a phase 2 open-label single-center ibrutinib monotherapy trial. Reading from cysteine to phenylalanine, the CDR3 counts 14 amino acids. The CDR3 DNA has 42 bases and is translated from base 1. V has 5 bases trimmed and J has 6 bases trimmed; junction bases matching no gene number 7. CDR1 and CDR2 (SEHNR, FQNEAQ) derive from the germline V gene (reference sequence). The paper as a whole reports these results and caveats: An increase in clonality was observed at ibrutinib response, with clonality remaining stable during sustained remission and falling back toward baseline at progression. Sampling times were not matched between patients in sustained remission and patients whose disease was progressing, and lymph node repertoires were not examined. Baseline clonality exceeded that of age-matched healthy donors and correlated strongly with circulating CD8+ T-cell counts. Public clonotypes were rare and either contracted or stayed stable during treatment, and the rise in clonality at ibrutinib response reflected the expansion of private clonotypes.

This clone was seen more than once but under ten times. Its antigen is unknown. Base-call qualities are not available, and no considerably larger clone is one nucleotide away. The sequence is built from TRBV7-9 and TRBJ2-1; 7 middle bases align to TRBD2. This TCR was sampled from a human donor with chronic lymphocytic leukemia. The source material was PBMCs, sampled before ibrutinib treatment. This receptor carries the CDR3 CASSLDTSVNEQFF. DNA sequence: TGTGCCAGCAGCCTCGACACTAGCGTCAATGAGCAGTTCTTC.